These 4 T cell receptor beta chains were all obtained from the same sample, sequenced in a study of shared clonotypes between healthy human individuals. The method was immunoSEQ multiplex PCR; TCRdb's version includes in-frame clones alone and lacks a portion of them. In the table there are roughly 95,000 clones, about 45% of which are singletons. Specimen: PBMCs. These receptors came from a woman in her forties in good health. Some clones in this sample may be carry-over from other donors' samples.

The V and J genes are TRBV7-2 and TRBJ2-5; 8 bases map to TRBD2. The CDR3 sequence is 15 residues long. Trimming at V came to 5 bases and at J to 6 bases, leaving 11 bases not matched to a gene. The germline V gene has CDR1 SGHTA and CDR2 FQGNSA. CDR3 coding DNA: TGTGCCAGCAGCAAACTAGCGGACGTTATAAAGACCCAGTACTTC. This encodes CASSKLADVIKTQYF.

As for this clone: This likely reflects a read error, since a far larger clone is one base away. The chain has TRBV5-1 and TRBJ2-3; D possibly corresponds to TRBD1 (6 bases). CDR1 and CDR2 from the germline V gene are SGHRS and YFSETQ. This CDR3 region has 16 residues. The DNA for the CDR3 is TGCGGCAGCAGCGTCTACGGGACACCCGGTTCAGATACGCAGTATTTT. Translation: CGSSVYGTPGSDTQYF.

The CDR3: CASSGAGESQPQHF. CDR3 in DNA: TGTGCCAGCAGTGGGGCAGGGGAGAGCCAGCCCCAGCATTTT. The V call is TRBV28, the J call TRBJ1-5, with a tentative D call TRBD1 (6 bases). Germline CDR1 MDHEN, CDR2 SYDVKM. CDR3 length: 14 residues. Between the trimmed V and J ends, which lost 5 bases and 7 bases, there was a span of 15 bases. Together with reference TRBV28 and TRBJ1-5, the CDR3 gives the full variable domain: DVKVTQSSRYLVKRTGEKVFLECVQDMDHENMFWYRQDPGLGLRLIYFSYDVKMKEKGDIPEGYSVSREKKERFSLILESASTNQTSMYLCASSGAGESQPQHFGDGTRLSIL.

This clone was detected a few times. The chain joins TRBV9 to TRBJ1-1, with D perhaps matching TRBD1 (5 bases). The V gene lost 6 bases and the J gene lost 5 bases, with 17 bases spanning the gap. CDR1 is SGDLS and CDR2 is YYNGEE in the germline V gene. CDR3 length: 14 residues. CDR3 bases: TGTGCCAGCACCCCGGGGGGGGTTCGAACTGAAGCTTTCTTT. This sequence encodes CASTPGGVRTEAFF.